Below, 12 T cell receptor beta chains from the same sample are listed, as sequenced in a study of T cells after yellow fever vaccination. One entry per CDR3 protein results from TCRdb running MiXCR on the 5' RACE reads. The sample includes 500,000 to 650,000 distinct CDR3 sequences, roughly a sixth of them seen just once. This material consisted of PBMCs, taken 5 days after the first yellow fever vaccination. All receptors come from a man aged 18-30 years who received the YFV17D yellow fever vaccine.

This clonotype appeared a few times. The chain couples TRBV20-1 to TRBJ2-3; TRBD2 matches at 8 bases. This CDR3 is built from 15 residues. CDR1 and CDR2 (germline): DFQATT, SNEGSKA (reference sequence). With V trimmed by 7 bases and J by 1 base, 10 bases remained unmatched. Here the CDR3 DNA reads TGCAGTGTCAACCCTCGGGGGGGCGGCACAGATACGCAGTATTTT. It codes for CSVNPRGGGTDTQYF.

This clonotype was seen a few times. CDR3 nucleotides: TGCGCCAGCAGCTTGACACTAGGACAAGAGACCCAGTACTTC. Translation gives CASSLTLGQETQYF. The chain uses TRBV5-1 and TRBJ2-5; tentatively, D is TRBD2 (5 bases). Germline values: CDR1 SGHRS, CDR2 YFSETQ. CDR3 length: 14 residues. The ends were cut back, 1 base at V and 2 bases at J, with 9 bases in the middle.

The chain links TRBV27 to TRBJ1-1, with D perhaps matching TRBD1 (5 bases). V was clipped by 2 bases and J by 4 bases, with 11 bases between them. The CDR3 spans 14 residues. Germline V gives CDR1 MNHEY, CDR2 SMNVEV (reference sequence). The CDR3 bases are TGTGCCAGCAGTTTACGTGGGGGGATCACTGAAGCTTTCTTT. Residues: CASSLRGGITEAFF.

The CDR3 DNA reads TGTGCCAGCAGCCTGGGCGCGGACGAAGCTTTCTTT. This encodes CASSLGADEAFF. The chain employs TRBV5-6 and TRBJ1-1, with no clear D. Germline loops: CDR1 SGHDT, CDR2 YYEEEE. The CDR3 is 12 amino acids. Trimming pared 4 bases from V and 8 bases from J, leaving 12 bases between. Complete variable domain (other parts from reference TRBV5-6 and TRBJ1-1): DAGVTQSPTHLIKTRGQQVTLRCSPKSGHDTVSWYQQALGQGPQFIFQYYEEEERQRGNFPDRFSGHQFPNYSSELNVNALLLGDSALYLCASSLGADEAFFGQGTRLTVV.

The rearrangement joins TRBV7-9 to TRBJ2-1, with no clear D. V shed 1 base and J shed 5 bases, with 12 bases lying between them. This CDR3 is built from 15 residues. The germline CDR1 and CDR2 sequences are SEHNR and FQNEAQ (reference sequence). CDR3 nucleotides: TGTGCCAGCAGCTTAGTAGACGCCTTAGACAATGAGCAGTTCTTC. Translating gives CASSLVDALDNEQFF.

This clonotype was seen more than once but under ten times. This CDR3 is CAISEKGRKIAGGPYNEQFF. The CDR3 coding sequence is TGTGCCATCAGTGAGAAGGGGAGGAAGATAGCGGGGGGACCCTACAATGAGCAGTTCTTC. This chain connects TRBV10-3 to TRBJ2-1, with TRBD2 matching 10 bases. CDR1 is ENHRY, CDR2 SYGVKD, per germline. V dropped 2 bases and J dropped 2; count of bases not matched to a gene: 15. This CDR3 has 20 amino acids.

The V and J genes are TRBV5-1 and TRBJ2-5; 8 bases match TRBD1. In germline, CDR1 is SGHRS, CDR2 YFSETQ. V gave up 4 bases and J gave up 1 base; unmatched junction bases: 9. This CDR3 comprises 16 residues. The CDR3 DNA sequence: TGCGCCAGCAGCCCGCACACCGGGACAGGCCAAGAGACCCAGTACTTC. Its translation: CASSPHTGTGQETQYF.

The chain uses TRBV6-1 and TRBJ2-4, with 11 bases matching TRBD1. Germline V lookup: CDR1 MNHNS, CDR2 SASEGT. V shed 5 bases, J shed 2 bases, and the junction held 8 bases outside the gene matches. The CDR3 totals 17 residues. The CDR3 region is CASSPRGQGATKNIQYF. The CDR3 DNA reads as TGTGCCAGCAGTCCTCGTGGACAGGGGGCGACCAAAAACATTCAGTACTTC.

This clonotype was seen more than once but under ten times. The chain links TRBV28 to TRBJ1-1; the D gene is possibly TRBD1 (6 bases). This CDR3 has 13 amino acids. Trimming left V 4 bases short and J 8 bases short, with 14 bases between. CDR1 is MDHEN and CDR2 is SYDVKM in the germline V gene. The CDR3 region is CASSSPYRAEAFF. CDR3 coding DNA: TGTGCCAGCAGTTCGCCATACAGGGCCGAAGCTTTCTTT.

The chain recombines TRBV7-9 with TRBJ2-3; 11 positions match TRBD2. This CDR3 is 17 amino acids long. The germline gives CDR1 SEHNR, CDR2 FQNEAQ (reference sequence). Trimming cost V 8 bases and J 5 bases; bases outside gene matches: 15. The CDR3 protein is CASGRGSTSGAEDTQYF. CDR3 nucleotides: TGTGCCAGCGGGAGAGGATCGACTAGCGGGGCGGAAGATACGCAGTATTTT.

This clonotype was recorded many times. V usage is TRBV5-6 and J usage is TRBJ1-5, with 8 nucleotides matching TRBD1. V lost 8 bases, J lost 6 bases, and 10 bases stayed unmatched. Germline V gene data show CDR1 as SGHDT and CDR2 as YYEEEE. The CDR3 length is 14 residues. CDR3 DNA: TGTGCCAGTTGTACCCAGGGGGCGGGTCAGCCCCAGCATTTT. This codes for CASCTQGAGQPQHF.

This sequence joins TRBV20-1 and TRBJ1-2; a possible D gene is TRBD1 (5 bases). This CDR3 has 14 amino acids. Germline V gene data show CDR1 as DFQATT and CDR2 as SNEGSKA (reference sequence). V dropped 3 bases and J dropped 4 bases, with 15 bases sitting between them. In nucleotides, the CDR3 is TGCAGTGCTAGTAGGCAGGGAAGCGCCTATGGCTACACCTTC. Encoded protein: CSASRQGSAYGYTF.